Following are 17 T cell receptor beta chains from one sample sequenced in a study of Ad26.COV2.S vaccination and SARS-CoV-2 variants. Treatment noted: some 19 received Ad26.COV2.S at low or high dose, single or two shots; about 5 received placebo; per-sample allocation not given. On day 63 after the first injection, vaccine and placebo recipients gave samples. Method: immunoSEQ multiplex PCR; TCRdb's copy keeps in-frame clones and lacks some. The table has 380,000 or so clones, 83% seen once; the top ten hold almost 7.5%. Sequencing used peripheral blood, obtained in a trial of Ad26.COV2.S vaccine versus placebo. The receptor set was obtained from a person aged 18-60 years who received the Ad26.COV2.S COVID-19 vaccine or a placebo.

The chain joins TRBV10-3 to TRBJ2-3; a weak D match, TRBD2 (5 bases). V was clipped by 0 bases and J by 4 bases, with 8 bases between them. There are 14 residues in the CDR3. Germline V gene lookup returns CDR1 ENHRY and CDR2 SYGVKD. CDR3 residues: CAISESLAPDTQYF. The CDR3, as DNA: TGTGCCATCAGTGAGTCCCTAGCCCCAGATACGCAGTATTTT.

V usage is TRBV3-1 (or the pseudogene TRBV3-2) and J usage is TRBJ2-3; no reliable D call. In germline, CDR1 is LGHDT, CDR2 YNNKEL (reference sequence). This CDR3 region has 13 residues. The ends were cut back, 0 bases at V and 10 bases at J, with 11 bases in the middle. The CDR3 nucleotides read TGTGCCAGCAGCCAAGAATCTAGGTTTTCGCAGTATTTT. Its translation: CASSQESRFSQYF.

The chain couples TRBV7-9 to TRBJ2-7, with 10 bases matching TRBD1. V shed 6 bases, J shed 4 bases, and the junction held 3 bases outside the gene matches. CDR1 SEHNR and CDR2 FQNEAQ come from the germline V gene (reference sequence). The CDR3 runs to 13 residues. The CDR3 region is CASRQGQGYEQYF. The DNA for the CDR3 is TGTGCCAGCAGGCAGGGACAGGGGTACGAGCAGTACTTC.

Only one count was recorded for this clone. This rearrangement joins TRBV9 to TRBJ1-2, with 12 nucleotides matching TRBD1. V was clipped by 4 bases and J by 7 bases; unmatched bases: 14. Germline V gives CDR1 SGDLS, CDR2 YYNGEE. This CDR3 is 17 amino acids long. The CDR3 DNA reads as TGTGCCAGCAGCCTTAACTTCCGGGACAGGGGGCGAGGTGGCTACACCTTC. Translation gives CASSLNFRDRGRGGYTF.

The gene calls are TRBV29-1 and TRBJ2-7, with TRBD2 matching 14 bases. The J segment lost 4 bases and the V segment lost 7 bases, leaving 3 bases of the junction unmatched. The CDR3 length is 13 residues. Germline V lookup: CDR1 SQVTM, CDR2 ANQGSEA. The CDR3 bases are TGCAGCGCCGGGACTAGCGGGGGTTACGAGCAGTACTTC. This codes for CSAGTSGGYEQYF.

The chain carries TRBV24-1 and TRBJ1-1; TRBD1 matches at 9 bases. The CDR3 covers 15 residues. Per the germline V gene, CDR1 is KGHDR and CDR2 is SFDVKD. J lost 5 bases, V lost 3 bases, and 6 bases had no gene match. CDR3 DNA sequence: TGTGCCACCAGTGATCCACGACAGGGGGAAACTGAAGCTTTCTTT. Translation: CATSDPRQGETEAFF.

The chain joins TRBV5-8 to TRBJ1-2; D not certain. CDR3 length: 12 residues. V gave up 3 bases and J gave up 2 bases, with 5 bases separating them. CDR1 is SGHTS, CDR2 YDEGEE, per germline. CDR3 sequence (DNA): TGTGCCAGCAGCTGGGCCAACTATGGCTACACCTTC. It specifies CASSWANYGYTF.

This clone was seen just once. The chain recombines TRBV6-5 with TRBJ1-1; 9 bases are shared with TRBD1. Germline V gene sequence: CDR1 MNHEY, CDR2 SVGAGI. The CDR3 is 16 amino acids. V lost 0 bases and J lost 0; bases outside the gene matches: 2. CDR3 region: CASSYSNRGLNTEAFF. The CDR3 coding sequence is TGTGCCAGCAGTTACTCGAACAGGGGGCTGAACACTGAAGCTTTCTTT.

The CDR3 bases are TGTGCCAGTTACAGGGGAAGCGGCACCGGGGAGCTGTTTTTT. This translates into CASYRGSGTGELFF. The V call is TRBV19, the J call TRBJ2-2; TRBD1 matches 7 bases. CDR1 LNHDA and CDR2 SQIVND come from the germline V gene (reference sequence). This CDR3 spans 14 amino acids. V trimming: 8 bases; J trimming: 4 bases; junction bases outside the gene matches: 7.

The V and J genes are TRBV6-5 and TRBJ2-2; 8 positions agree with TRBD1. The CDR3 spans 14 residues. Germline CDR1 and CDR2: MNHEY and SVGAGI. V shed 6 bases and J 7 bases; nucleotides not matched to a gene: 7. CDR3 coding DNA: TGTGCCAGCAGGTCGCCAGGGGGCATCGGGGAGCTGTTTTTT. Protein sequence: CASRSPGGIGELFF.

The V and J genes are TRBV2 and TRBJ2-1; 9 positions match TRBD2. The CDR3 loop spans 15 amino acids. Trimming took 6 bases from V and 8 from J; bases not matched to a gene: 11. Looked up from germline, CDR1 is SNHLY and CDR2 is FYNNEI. Here the CDR3 DNA reads TGTGCCAGCAGCGAGCTAGCGGGAAGTAACCATGAGCAGTTCTTC. This codes for CASSELAGSNHEQFF.

The chain is built from TRBV5-4 and TRBJ1-2, with 9 bases matching TRBD1. There are 16 residues in the CDR3. The junction had 10 bases not matched to a gene; V was cut back by 3 bases and J by 4 bases. Germline V gene lookup returns CDR1 SGHNT and CDR2 YYREEE (reference sequence). DNA for the CDR3: TGTGCCAGCAGCTATCAAACAGGGGGCGCGGTCTATGGCTACACCTTC. Translation gives CASSYQTGGAVYGYTF.

The V call is TRBV7-2, the J call TRBJ1-3; D unresolved. This CDR3 is 14 amino acids long. Germline CDR1 reads SGHTA; CDR2 reads FQGNSA. The V gene lost 7 bases and the J gene lost 6 bases, with 16 bases spanning the gap. CDR3: CASTLSGPENTIYF. The DNA for the CDR3 is TGTGCCAGCACCCTATCAGGTCCTGAAAACACCATATATTTT.

The J gene is TRBJ2-3, the V gene TRBV5-4, with 12 positions matching TRBD2. Germline V gene lookup returns CDR1 SGHNT and CDR2 YYREEE (reference sequence). This CDR3 region has 16 residues. V lost 4 bases to trimming and J lost 4 bases; unmatched junction nucleotides: 7. CDR3 protein: CASSVSSGGASDTQYF. DNA of the CDR3: TGTGCCAGCAGCGTCTCTAGCGGGGGGGCGTCAGATACGCAGTATTTT.

The rearrangement links TRBV27 to TRBJ2-7; 9 bases are shared with TRBD1. CDR1 and CDR2 from the germline V gene are MNHEY and SMNVEV (reference sequence). The trim removed 2 bases at V and 2 bases at J, leaving 4 bases unmatched. The CDR3 totals 15 residues. The CDR3 loop is CASSLKWTGAYEQYF. CDR3 DNA: TGTGCCAGCAGTTTAAAATGGACAGGGGCCTACGAGCAGTACTTC.

The rearrangement links TRBV20-1 to TRBJ1-1; D not resolved. The V and J ends lost 6 bases and 5 bases respectively, with 10 bases between them. The CDR3 length is 11 residues. Per the germline V gene, CDR1 is DFQATT and CDR2 is SNEGSKA (reference sequence). The CDR3 nucleotides are TGCAGTGCCCTCGGGCGGACTGAAGCTTTCTTT. Translation gives CSALGRTEAFF.

The genes are TRBV7-9 and TRBJ2-2; D is perhaps TRBD2 (7 bases). The V and J ends lost 3 bases and 4 bases respectively, with 9 bases between them. Germline V gene sequence: CDR1 SEHNR, CDR2 FQNEAQ (reference sequence). CDR3 size: 14 residues. The CDR3 bases are TGTGCCAGCAGCTTCCGGGGGGCCACCGGGGAGCTGTTTTTT. This translates into CASSFRGATGELFF.